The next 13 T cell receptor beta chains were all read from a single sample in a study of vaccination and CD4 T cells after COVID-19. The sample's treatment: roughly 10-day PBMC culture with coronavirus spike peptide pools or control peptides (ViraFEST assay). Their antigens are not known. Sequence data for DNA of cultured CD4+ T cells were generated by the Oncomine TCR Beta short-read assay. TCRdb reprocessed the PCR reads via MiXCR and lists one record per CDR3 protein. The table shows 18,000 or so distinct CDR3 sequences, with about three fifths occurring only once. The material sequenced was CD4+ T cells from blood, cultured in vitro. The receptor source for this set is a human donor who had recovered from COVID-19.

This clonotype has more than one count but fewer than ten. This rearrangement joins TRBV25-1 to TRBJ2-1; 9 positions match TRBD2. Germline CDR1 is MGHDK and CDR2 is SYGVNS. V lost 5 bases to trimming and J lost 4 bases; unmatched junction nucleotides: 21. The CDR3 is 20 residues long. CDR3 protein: CASSPTGKEAGGPIYNEQFF. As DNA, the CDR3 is TGTGCCAGCAGTCCAACAGGGAAGGAGGCGGGAGGGCCCATATACAATGAGCAGTTCTTC.

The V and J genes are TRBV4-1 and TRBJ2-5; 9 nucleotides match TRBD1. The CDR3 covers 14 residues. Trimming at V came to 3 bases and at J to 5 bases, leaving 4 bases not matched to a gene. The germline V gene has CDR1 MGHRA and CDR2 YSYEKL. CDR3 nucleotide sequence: TGCGCCAGCAGCCAGGACAGGGGCGGGGAGACCCAGTACTTC. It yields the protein CASSQDRGGETQYF.

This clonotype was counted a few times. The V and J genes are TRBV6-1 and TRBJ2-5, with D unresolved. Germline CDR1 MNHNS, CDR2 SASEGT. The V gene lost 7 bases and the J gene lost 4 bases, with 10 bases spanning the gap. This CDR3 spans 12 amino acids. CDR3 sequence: CASKTSVETQYF. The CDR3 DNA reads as TGTGCCAGCAAGACAAGCGTAGAGACCCAGTACTTC.

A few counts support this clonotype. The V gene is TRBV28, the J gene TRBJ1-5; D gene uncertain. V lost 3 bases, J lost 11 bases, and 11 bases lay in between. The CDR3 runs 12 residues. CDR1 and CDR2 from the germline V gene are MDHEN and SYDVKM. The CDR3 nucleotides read TGTGCCAGCAGTTTCAGCGGGTTGTCCCAGCATTTT. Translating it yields CASSFSGLSQHF.

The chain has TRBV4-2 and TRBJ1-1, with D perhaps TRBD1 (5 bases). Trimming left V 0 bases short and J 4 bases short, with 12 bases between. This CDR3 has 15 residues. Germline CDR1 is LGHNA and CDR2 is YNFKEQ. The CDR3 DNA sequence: TGTGCCAGCAGCCAAGAACTGGCGGGGACCACTGAAGCTTTCTTT. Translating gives CASSQELAGTTEAFF.

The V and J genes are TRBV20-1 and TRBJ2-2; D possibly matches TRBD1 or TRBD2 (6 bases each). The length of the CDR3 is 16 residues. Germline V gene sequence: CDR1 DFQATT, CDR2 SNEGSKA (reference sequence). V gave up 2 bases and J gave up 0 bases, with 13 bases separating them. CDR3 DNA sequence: TGCAGTGCTAGACCCAGGGGACTGCCGAACACCGGGGAGCTGTTTTTT. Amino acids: CSARPRGLPNTGELFF.

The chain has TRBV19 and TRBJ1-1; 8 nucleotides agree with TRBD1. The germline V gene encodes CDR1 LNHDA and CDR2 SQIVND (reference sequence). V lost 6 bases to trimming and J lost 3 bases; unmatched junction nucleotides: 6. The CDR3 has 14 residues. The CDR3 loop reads CASRDREVDTEAFF. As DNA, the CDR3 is TGTGCCAGTAGGGACAGGGAAGTGGACACTGAAGCTTTCTTT.

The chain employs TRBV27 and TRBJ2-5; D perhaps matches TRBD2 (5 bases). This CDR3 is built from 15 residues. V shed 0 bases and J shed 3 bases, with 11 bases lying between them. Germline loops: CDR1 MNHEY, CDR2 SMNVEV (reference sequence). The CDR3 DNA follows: TGTGCCAGCAGTTTATCGCCTAGCCGGAAAGAGACCCAGTACTTC. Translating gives CASSLSPSRKETQYF.

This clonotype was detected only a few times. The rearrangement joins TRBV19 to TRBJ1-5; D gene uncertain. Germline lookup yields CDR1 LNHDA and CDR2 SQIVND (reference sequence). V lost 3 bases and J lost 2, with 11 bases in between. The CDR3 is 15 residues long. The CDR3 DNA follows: TGTGCCAGTAGTATCAGGCAGTCCGGCAATCAGCCCCAGCATTTT. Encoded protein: CASSIRQSGNQPQHF.

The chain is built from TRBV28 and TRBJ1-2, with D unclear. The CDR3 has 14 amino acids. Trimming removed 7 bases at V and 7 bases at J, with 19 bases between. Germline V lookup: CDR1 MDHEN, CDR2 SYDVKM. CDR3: CASNTLFGVFGYTF. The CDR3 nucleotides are TGTGCCAGCAATACCTTGTTCGGGGTTTTTGGCTACACCTTC.

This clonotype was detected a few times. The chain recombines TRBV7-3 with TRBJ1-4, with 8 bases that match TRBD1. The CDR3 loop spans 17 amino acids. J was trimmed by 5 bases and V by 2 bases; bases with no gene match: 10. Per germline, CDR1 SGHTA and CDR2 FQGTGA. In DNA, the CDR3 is TGTGCCAGCAGCTTATCATATTGGGACAGGCCGAATGAAAAACTGTTTTTT. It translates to CASSLSYWDRPNEKLFF.

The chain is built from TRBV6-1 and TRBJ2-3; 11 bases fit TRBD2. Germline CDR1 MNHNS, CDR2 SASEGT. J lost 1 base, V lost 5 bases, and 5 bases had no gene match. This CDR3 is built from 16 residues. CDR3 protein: CASSLIAGGGTDTQYF. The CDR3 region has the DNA TGTGCCAGCAGTCTGATAGCGGGAGGGGGCACAGATACGCAGTATTTT.

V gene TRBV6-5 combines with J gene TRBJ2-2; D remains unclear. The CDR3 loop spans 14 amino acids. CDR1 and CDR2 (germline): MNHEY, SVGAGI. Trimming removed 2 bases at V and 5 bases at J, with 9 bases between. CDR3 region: CASSYGTSTGELFF. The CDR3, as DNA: TGTGCCAGCAGTTACGGCACTTCGACCGGGGAGCTGTTTTTT.